This TCR beta chain was recorded in a study of blood T cell repertoires in COVID-19 (dated by TCRdb to 2020 to 2021). Regarding the research as a whole: Samples covering the acute and convalescent phases of COVID-19 were provided by collaborators in the United States, Italy and Spain. A de-identified subject ID, COVID-19 status, age in years and sex were almost always included in the sample metadata. HLA class I and class II types, where available, came from metadata supplied by the sample provider rather than from assay-based typing. The repertoires were made available in a free public database intended to serve as a resource for research on the immune response to SARS-CoV-2. The dataset comprised deeply sampled blood TCRbeta repertoires from subjects exposed to, actively infected with, or recovered from COVID-19. Samples were obtained from the ongoing ImmuneRACE study (first 160 participants) and from 950 to 1,500 subjects provided by 6 global collaborators. The material from the prospective study consisted of cDNA or gDNA derived from T cells, B-cell-depleted T cells, or PBMCs.

The germline V gene encodes CDR1 ENHRY and CDR2 SYGVKD. Trimming accounts for 4 bases at V and 4 bases at J, while the number of junction bases matched to no gene is 7. Measured from the cysteine to the phenylalanine, the CDR3 is 15 residues long. This entry keeps only the CDR3 DNA: 45 bases, framed from base 1. In Seattle, one collaborating source enrolled patients while the infection was active and tracked those patients longitudinally over the course of disease. The collaborating institutions used their own protocols to collect whole blood in K2EDTA tubes. For TCRbeta analysis, collaborator samples were shipped as frozen whole blood, as isolated PBMCs, or as DNA extracted from either sample type. A word on this clone: Its antigen has not been determined. The input lacks base qualities; no much larger clone sits a single base away.

What the study reported, not specific to this receptor: How much clinical and demographic metadata was included differed by source and by participant, and the metadata was provided uncurated.

TCRbeta CDR3 regions were amplified from genomic DNA by means of the immunoSEQ Assay, a bias-controlled multiplex PCR. Under the source paper's analysis protocol: Nucleated cell counts per sample were estimated from amplification of reference gene primers within the assay. To quantify the absolute abundance of each unique TCRbeta CDR3 rearrangement, sequence reads were collapsed and filtered. Productive Simpson clonality was computed per sample as the square root of Simpson's diversity index over productive rearrangements. The immuneACCESS repertoire file appears here via TCRdb, limited to in-frame rearrangements. These files lack a portion of the clones; in checked studies, under half of the deficit traces to unresolved V genes, and the cause of the others is not known. Clone size and V and J calls were adopted from that table, with D and trimming inferred from the DNA. The sample includes about 300,000 clones, with nearly 90% observed a single time. Of the sample, 1.5% to 2% is held by the ten largest clones.

The sequence came from a woman aged 25 to 39 with COVID-19, enrolled during active disease. The sample consisted of peripheral blood. In this chain, TRBV10-3 is recombined with TRBJ2-7, with 10 central nucleotides matching TRBD1. The CDR3: CAISVPPGQGYEQYF. The nucleotides are TGTGCCATCAGTGTTCCCCCGGGACAGGGGTACGAGCAGTACTTC.